The 7 T cell receptor beta chains in this list originate from one sample, sequenced in a study of OX40 agonist ivuxolimab in advanced cancers. Sequencing was performed with immunoSEQ multiplex PCR; in TCRdb, only in-frame clones are kept and a portion is missing. The sample contains tens of thousands of clones, 85% to 95% of which appear only once. The sample was CD4+ or CD8+ T cells sorted from blood, taken in a trial of the OX40 agonist ivuxolimab. The receptors stem from an adult with an advanced solid tumor such as melanoma, head and neck, liver or kidney cancer.

This clone has just a few counts. The chain joins TRBV5-5 to TRBJ2-7, with TRBD2 identical over 13 bases. Germline V gene data show CDR1 as SGHKS and CDR2 as YYEKEE (reference sequence). V gave up 4 bases and J gave up 3 bases; unmatched junction bases: 13. The CDR3 is 18 amino acids. The CDR3 nucleotides are TGTGCCAGCAGCGAGACCCTGGGACTAGCGGGATTTTTCTACGAGCAGTACTTC. Residues: CASSETLGLAGFFYEQYF.

The J gene is TRBJ2-7, the V gene TRBV9; 14 bases agree with TRBD2. V shed 2 bases and J 5 bases; nucleotides not matched to a gene: 3. The length of the CDR3 is 15 residues. Germline V gene sequence: CDR1 SGDLS, CDR2 YYNGEE. In DNA, the CDR3 is TGTGCCAGCAGCGTGGGACTAGCGGGAGTTGACGAGCAGTACTTC. Its translation is CASSVGLAGVDEQYF.

This clone was seen just once. The chain recombines TRBV6-1 with TRBJ2-7; no clear D gene. With 3 bases removed from V and 3 bases from J, the gap between germline ends came to 3 bases. Germline V lookup: CDR1 MNHNS, CDR2 SASEGT. The CDR3 contains 11 residues. The DNA for the CDR3 is TGTGCCAGCAGTGAGCTCTACGAGCAGTACTTC. Its translation: CASSELYEQYF.

This chain links TRBV7-3 with TRBJ2-3; D may be TRBD1 or TRBD2 (5 bases each). Between the trimmed V and J ends, which lost 0 bases and 8 bases, there was a span of 15 bases. There are 15 residues in the CDR3. Per germline, CDR1 SGHTA and CDR2 FQGTGA. CDR3 region: CASSLTGTGMGTQYF. DNA for the CDR3: TGTGCCAGCAGCTTAACGGGGACCGGAATGGGTACGCAGTATTTT. Based on the CDR3 plus reference TRBV7-3 and TRBJ2-3, the full variable domain is GAGVSQTPSNKVTEKGKYVELRCDPISGHTALYWYRQSLGQGPEFLIYFQGTGAADDSGLPNDRFFAVRPEGSVSTLKIQRTERGDSAVYLCASSLTGTGMGTQYFGPGTRLTVL.

The rearrangement joins TRBV9 to TRBJ2-7; D gene ambiguous. This CDR3 has 13 residues. Germline lookup yields CDR1 SGDLS and CDR2 YYNGEE. Trimming shortened V by 4 bases and J by 3 bases, and 11 bases separated the two germline ends. CDR3 loop: CASSPSQDYEQYF. CDR3 DNA: TGTGCCAGCAGCCCTAGTCAGGACTACGAGCAGTACTTC.

The chain carries TRBV27 and TRBJ2-7, with 9 bases fitting TRBD2. Germline CDR1 is MNHEY and CDR2 is SMNVEV (reference sequence). V lost 1 base, J lost 2 bases, and 6 bases stayed unmatched. The CDR3 is made up of 16 amino acids. DNA of the CDR3: TGTGCCAGCAGTTTATTTGTAGCGGGAGATACCTACGAGCAGTACTTC. Amino acid sequence: CASSLFVAGDTYEQYF.

The chain combines TRBV6-1 with TRBJ2-1; a weak D match, TRBD2 (5 bases). The CDR3 sequence is 16 residues long. Germline V lookup: CDR1 MNHNS, CDR2 SASEGT. The V end lost 1 base, the J end lost 0 bases, and 10 bases lay between the germline ends. CDR3: CASSEGEFSSYNEQFF. CDR3 coding DNA: TGTGCCAGCAGTGAAGGGGAGTTTAGCTCCTACAATGAGCAGTTCTTC.